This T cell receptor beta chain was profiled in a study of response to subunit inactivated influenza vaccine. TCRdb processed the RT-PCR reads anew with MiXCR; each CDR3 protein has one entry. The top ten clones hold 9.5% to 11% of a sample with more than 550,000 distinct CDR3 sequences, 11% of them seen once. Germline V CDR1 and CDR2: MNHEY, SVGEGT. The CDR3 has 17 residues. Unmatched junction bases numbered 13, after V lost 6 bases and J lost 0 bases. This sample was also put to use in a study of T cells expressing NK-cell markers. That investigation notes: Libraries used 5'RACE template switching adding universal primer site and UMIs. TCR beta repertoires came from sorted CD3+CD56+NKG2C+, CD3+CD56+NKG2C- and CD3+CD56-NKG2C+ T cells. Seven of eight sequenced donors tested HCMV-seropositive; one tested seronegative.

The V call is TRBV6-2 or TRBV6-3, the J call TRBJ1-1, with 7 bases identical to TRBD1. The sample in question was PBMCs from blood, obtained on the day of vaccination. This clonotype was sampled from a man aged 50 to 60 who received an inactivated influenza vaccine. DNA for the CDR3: TGTGCCAGCAGCCGTGGGACAGTCCGTGCCCTGAACACTGAAGCTTTCTTT. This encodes CASSRGTVRALNTEAFF.